This T cell receptor (beta chain) was sequenced for a study of T cell responses to AZD1222 COVID-19 vaccine (dated by TCRdb to about 2021). Regarding the research as a whole: TCR sequencing covered some 250 trial participants: 200 to 210 given two doses of AZD1222 and approximately 25 given two doses of MenACWY control vaccine. Trial participants were enrolled by age into subgroups of 18-55, 56-69 and 70-plus years, and around 150, 28 and 57 TCR-sequenced participants, respectively, were included in these subgroups. Results the study describes overall, beyond this receptor: Because no samples from the day 14 peak response were available, repertoires could be characterized only after the peak T cell response. A significant rise in spike-specific TCR breadth and depth was observed after two AZD1222 doses relative to day 0 and relative to MenACWY recipients. Conclusions about previously exposed vaccinees are limited because only 6 or 7 AZD1222 recipients were SARS-CoV-2 seropositive at baseline. CD4 TCRs associated with the vaccine covered the entire spike protein, and the dominant responses were in regions 160-218 and 743-854. Most participants were white British and females outnumbered males, and the authors suggested that clonal diversity may have been underestimated. Epitopes outside the regions mutated in the B.1.351 and B.1.1.7 variants were reportedly recognized by nearly half of the unique spike-specific TCRs. The 56-69-year group was small, and its depth increase did not reach significance, likely because of low power.

Inclusive of the bounding cysteine and phenylalanine, the CDR3 is 14 residues long. The sequence is cut down to CDR3 DNA, 42 bases in frame from base 1. Via the germline V gene, CDR1 is SQVTM and CDR2 ANQGSEA. Trimming takes 7 bases from V and 6 bases from J, and the germline ends sit 16 bases apart. Concerning this clone: The clone's antigen remains unknown. Base qualities were left out, and no much larger clone turns up one base away.

The CDR3 regions of human TCRbeta chains were subjected to immunosequencing. Processing in the source paper ran as follows. TCRs in the repertoires were compared against a reference library of SARS-CoV-2-specific TCRs that had been generated with the MIRA antigen-specificity platform. Breadth was defined as the fraction of unique TCRs that were SARS-CoV-2-associated. Depth was defined as the fraction of total T cells that were SARS-CoV-2-associated. Using the MIRA data, each spike-specific TCR was mapped to the spike region that the TCR reacts to and placed in a CD4 or CD8 class. Log10-transformed breadth and depth values were compared by one-way ANOVA with Sidak's multiple comparisons tests. The immuneACCESS repertoire file appears here via TCRdb, limited to in-frame rearrangements. These files lack a portion of the clones; in checked studies, under half of the deficit traces to unresolved V genes, and the cause of the others is not known. The V and J calls and clone size were taken over from that table, and D and trimming were inferred from the DNA. For this sample there are over 65,000 clones; around nine tenths appear just once. 6% to 7.5% of the sample comes from the top ten.

The sample's time point label, in plain terms: about 28 days (+/-7) after the second vaccine dose. Because spike-specific TCR depth and breadth did not differ between the two schedules, AZD1222 recipients who got a second dose at roughly 4 weeks were pooled with those who got a second dose at roughly 12 weeks. Vaccinee samples were obtained from the UK trials COV001 and COV002, which included a single-blind randomized controlled phase 2/3 trial of AZD1222 (ChAdOx1 nCoV-19) in healthy adults. For TCRbeta chain sequencing, PBMC samples were collected from trial participants at day 0 and at day 28 after the second dose.

The chain couples TRBV29-1 to TRBJ2-6; the D call is possibly TRBD1 or TRBD2, each sharing 5 bases. The receptor was derived from an adult who received the AZD1222 COVID-19 vaccine. The starting material was peripheral blood, obtained 28 days after the second AZD1222 dose. The CDR3 region: CSARGQGEANVLTF. Here is the DNA: TGCAGCGCCCGAGGGCAGGGTGAGGCCAACGTCCTGACTTTC.